The sequence of this TCR beta chain was determined in a study of shared clonotypes between healthy human individuals. Points from the study as a whole: Naive subsets generally had larger estimated richness than memory subsets. Sharing across a few donors was seen in approximately 5.2% of naive CD4 clonotypes.

The authors loaded 200 ng DNA, roughly 27,000 T cell genomes, into sorted-subset replicate PCRs. Assay used: immunoSEQ multiplex PCR; TCRdb lists only in-frame clones, some missing. This table holds approximately 2,300,000 clones, around 90% found once. This clone was detected only a few times. Its target is unknown. The TCR was taken from a man in his late teens or twenties in good health. Some clones in this sample may be carry-over from other donors' samples. The sample comprised naive CD4+ T cells from PBMCs. This sample's subset: CD45RA+ positively selected.

For the CDR3, the DNA is TGCAGCGTGAATCCGGGGCCTTGGCTGGGGACTGAAGCTTTCTTT. It codes for CSVNPGPWLGTEAFF. This sequence joins TRBV29-1 and TRBJ1-1; a possible D gene is TRBD1 (5 bases). Germline-derived CDR1 and CDR2 are SQVTM and ANQGSEA. The CDR3 is 15 residues long. With 6 bases removed from V and 5 bases from J, the gap between germline ends came to 22 bases. Full variable domain (rest looked up from reference TRBV29-1 and TRBJ1-1): SAVISQKPSRDICQRGTSLTIQCQVDSQVTMMFWYRQQPGQSLTLIATANQGSEATYESGFVIDKFPISRPNLTFSTLTVSNMSPEDSSIYLCSVNPGPWLGTEAFFGQGTRLTVV.